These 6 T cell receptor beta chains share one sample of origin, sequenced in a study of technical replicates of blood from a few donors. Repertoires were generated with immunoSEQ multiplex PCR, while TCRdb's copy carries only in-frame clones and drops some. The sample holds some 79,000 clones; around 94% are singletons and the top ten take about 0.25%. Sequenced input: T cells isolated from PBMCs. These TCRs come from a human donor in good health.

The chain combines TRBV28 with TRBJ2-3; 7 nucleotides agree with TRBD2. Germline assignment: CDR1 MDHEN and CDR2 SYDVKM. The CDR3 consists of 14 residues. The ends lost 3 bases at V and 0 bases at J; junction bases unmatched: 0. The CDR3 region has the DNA TGTGCCAGCAGTTTGGGGGGGAGCACAGATACGCAGTATTTT. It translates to CASSLGGSTDTQYF.

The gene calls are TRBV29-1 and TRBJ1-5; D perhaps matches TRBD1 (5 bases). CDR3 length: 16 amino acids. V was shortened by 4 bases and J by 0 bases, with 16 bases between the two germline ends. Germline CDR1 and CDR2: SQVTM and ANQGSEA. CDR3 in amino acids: CSVGVGGSDSNQPQHF. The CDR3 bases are TGCAGCGTTGGAGTCGGGGGGTCAGATAGCAATCAGCCCCAGCATTTT.

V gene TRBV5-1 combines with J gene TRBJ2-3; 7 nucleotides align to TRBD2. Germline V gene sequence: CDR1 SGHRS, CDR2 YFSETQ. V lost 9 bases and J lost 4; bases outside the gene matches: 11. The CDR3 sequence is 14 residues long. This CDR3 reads CATRDLGRADTQYF. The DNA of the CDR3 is TGCGCCACCCGGGACCTAGGGAGGGCAGATACGCAGTATTTT.

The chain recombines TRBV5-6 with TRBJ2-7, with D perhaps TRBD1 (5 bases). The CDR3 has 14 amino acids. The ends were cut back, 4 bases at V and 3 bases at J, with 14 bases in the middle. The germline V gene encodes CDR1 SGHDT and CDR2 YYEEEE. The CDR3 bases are TGTGCCAGCAGCCTGAAGGGGATTCTCTACGAGCAGTACTTC. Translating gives CASSLKGILYEQYF.

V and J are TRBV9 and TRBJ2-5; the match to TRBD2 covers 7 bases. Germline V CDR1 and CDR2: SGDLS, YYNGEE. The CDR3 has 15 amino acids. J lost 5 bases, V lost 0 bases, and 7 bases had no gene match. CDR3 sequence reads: CASSVGRRGLETQYF. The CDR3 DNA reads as TGTGCCAGCAGCGTAGGTAGGCGGGGGTTGGAGACCCAGTACTTC.

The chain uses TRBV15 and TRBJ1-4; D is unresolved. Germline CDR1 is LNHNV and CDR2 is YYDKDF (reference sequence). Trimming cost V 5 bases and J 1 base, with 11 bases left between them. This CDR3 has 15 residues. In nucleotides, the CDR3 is TGTGCCACCAGCTTCGAGGGCCTAACTAATGAAAAACTGTTTTTT. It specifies CATSFEGLTNEKLFF.